This T cell receptor (beta chain) was observed in a study of T cell responses to AZD1222 COVID-19 vaccine. Study-wide context: Pooled samples include second doses given at about 4 or 12 weeks. Overall study results and limits: Compared with day 0, the breadth and depth of the Spike-specific TCR repertoire rose significantly after two doses of AZD1222. Only a handful of AZD1222 recipients tested seropositive at baseline.

The repertoire was sequenced with immunoSEQ multiplex PCR; TCRdb's copy has only in-frame clones and lacks some. The data hold 120,000 or so clones, with roughly 84% observed a single time. CDR3 length: 15 amino acids. CDR1 SGHAT and CDR2 FQNNGV come from the germline V gene. The V and J ends lost 4 bases and 6 bases, in that order; junction bases with no gene match: 8. This clone has more than one count but fewer than ten. Its matching antigen is unknown. This chain connects TRBV11-2 to TRBJ1-4; 7 bases fit TRBD1. This material consisted of peripheral blood, taken on day 0 of AZD1222 vaccination. This TCR derives from an adult in good health. The CDR3 region is CASSSLRGRDEKLFF. CDR3 sequence (DNA): TGTGCCAGCAGCTCCCTGAGGGGGCGGGATGAAAAACTGTTTTTT. Combining the CDR3 with reference TRBV11-2 and TRBJ1-4 gives the whole variable domain EAGVAQSPRYKIIEKRQSVAFWCNPISGHATLYWYQQILGQGPKLLIQFQNNGVVDDSQLPKDRFSAERLKGVDSTLKIQPAKLEDSAVYLCASSSLRGRDEKLFFGSGTQLSVL.